These 21 T cell receptor beta chains share one sample of origin, sequenced in a study of graft-versus-host responses after intestinal transplantation. Sequencing used immunoSEQ multiplex PCR; TCRdb keeps in-frame clones, though not all of them. The repertoire holds about 21,000 clones, with less than 40% as singletons. The authors seeded some 200,000 CFSE-labeled responder cells together with some 200,000 irradiated stimulator cells tagged with violet dye. Source: alloreactive CD8+ T cells from a mixed lymphocyte reaction culture, taken before intestinal transplant. As to subset: CFSE-low proliferating T cells sorted from approximately 6-day pre-transplant mixed lymphocyte reaction (GvH or HvG direction). The receptor set was obtained from a human patient who received an intestinal transplant.

Worth noting for this clone: One junction end disagrees with the germline gene, perhaps due to a read error. This rearrangement joins TRBV11-2 to TRBJ2-3; 12 positions match TRBD2. CDR1 is SGHAT and CDR2 is FQNNGV in the germline V gene. This CDR3 has 20 residues. The CDR3 sequence: CASSLEGLAGRPTHPDTQYF. For the CDR3, the DNA is TGTGCCAGCAGCCTAGAAGGACTAGCGGGAAGACCTACTCACCCAGATACGCAGTATTTT.

The chain employs TRBV7-9 and TRBJ2-7; D may be TRBD2 (6 bases). Germline lookup yields CDR1 SEHNR and CDR2 FQNEAQ (reference sequence). The CDR3 is made up of 15 amino acids. V lost 1 base, J lost 8 bases, and 18 bases lay in between. Here the CDR3 reads CASSLEPGLTQQQYF. Here the CDR3 DNA reads TGTGCCAGCAGCTTAGAACCGGGACTCACTCAGCAGCAGTACTTC. Based on the CDR3 plus reference TRBV7-9 and TRBJ2-7, the full variable domain is DTGVSQNPRHKITKRGQNVTFRCDPISEHNRLYWYRQTLGQGPEFLTYFQNEAQLEKSRLLSDRFSAERPKGSFSTLEIQRTEQGDSAMYLCASSLEPGLTQQQYFGPGTRLTVT.

CDR3 region: CASSPQGSGNTIYF. The DNA for the CDR3 is TGTGCCAGCAGCCCCCAGGGCTCTGGAAACACCATATATTTT. This rearrangement joins TRBV11-2 to TRBJ1-3, with TRBD1 as a possible D gene (5 bases). The V and J ends lost 5 bases and 0 bases respectively, with 8 bases between them. This CDR3 region has 14 residues. Germline V gene lookup returns CDR1 SGHAT and CDR2 FQNNGV.

The rearrangement joins TRBV4-2 to TRBJ2-7, with 14 bases aligning to TRBD2. This CDR3 comprises 15 residues. CDR1 and CDR2 from the germline V gene are LGHNA and YNFKEQ. J gave up 4 bases and V 1 base, and 0 bases lay outside the gene matches. The CDR3 nucleotides are TGTGCCAGCAGCCAAGGACTAGCGGGAGGGTACGAGCAGTACTTC. It encodes CASSQGLAGGYEQYF.

CDR3 in amino acids: CASSLDVTGGFYGYTF. The CDR3 nucleotides are TGTGCCAGCAGCTTAGATGTGACAGGGGGTTTCTATGGCTACACCTTC. This chain links TRBV7-2 with TRBJ1-2; 9 nucleotides line up with TRBD1. The CDR3 loop spans 16 amino acids. The V gene's germline CDR1 is SGHTA and CDR2 FQGNSA. The junction had 7 bases not matched to a gene; V was cut back by 1 base and J by 4 bases. Together with reference TRBV7-2 and TRBJ1-2, the CDR3 gives the full variable domain: GAGVSQSPSNKVTEKGKDVELRCDPISGHTALYWYRQSLGQGLEFLIYFQGNSAPDKSGLPSDRFSAERTGGSVSTLTIQRTQQEDSAVYLCASSLDVTGGFYGYTFGSGTRLTVV.

The V and J genes are TRBV6-8 and TRBJ2-7; maybe TRBD2 (6 bases). This CDR3 has 12 residues. V lost 3 bases and J lost 5, with 8 bases in between. Per germline, CDR1 MNHGY and CDR2 SAAAGT. The CDR3 DNA reads as TGTGCCAGCAGTTATGGAGGGAACGAGCAGTACTTC. The encoded protein is CASSYGGNEQYF.

V is TRBV6-5 and J is TRBJ2-2; maybe TRBD1 (6 bases). CDR3 length: 12 residues. From germline, CDR1 is MNHEY and CDR2 SVGAGI. Trimming left V 7 bases short and J 5 bases short, with 8 bases between. The CDR3 bases are TGTGCCAGCACCCAGGGGACCGGGGAGCTGTTTTTT. The encoded protein is CASTQGTGELFF.

This clone occurred a few times. J is TRBJ2-7 and V is TRBV11-2; 12 bases align to TRBD2. The junction had 2 bases not matched to a gene; V was cut back by 4 bases and J by 4 bases. The CDR3 runs 14 residues. Germline loops: CDR1 SGHAT, CDR2 FQNNGV. The CDR3 coding sequence is TGTGCCAGCAGCTATACTAGCGGGAGGTACGAGCAGTACTTC. It yields the protein CASSYTSGRYEQYF.

The rearrangement joins TRBV28 to TRBJ2-7; maybe TRBD2 (5 bases). The V and J ends lost 6 bases and 0 bases respectively, with 12 bases between them. The CDR3 loop spans 14 amino acids. Germline values: CDR1 MDHEN, CDR2 SYDVKM. The CDR3 sequence is CASSLREGSYEQYF. The CDR3 DNA reads as TGTGCCAGCAGCCTACGGGAAGGCTCCTACGAGCAGTACTTC.

This chain joins TRBV2 and TRBJ1-3, with D possibly TRBD1 on 5 matching bases. The CDR3 contains 16 residues. The V end lost 6 bases, the J end lost 0 bases, and 15 bases lay between the germline ends. Germline V gives CDR1 SNHLY, CDR2 FYNNEI. CDR3 nucleotides: TGTGCCAGCAGAGCTACTACAGGCTCCTCTGGAAACACCATATATTTT. Its translation is CASRATTGSSGNTIYF.

V usage is TRBV27 and J usage is TRBJ2-2; D gene ambiguous. Germline V gene sequence: CDR1 MNHEY, CDR2 SMNVEV (reference sequence). The CDR3 is made up of 14 amino acids. V dropped 4 bases and J dropped 1 base, with 7 bases sitting between them. CDR3 bases: TGTGCCAGCAGTTACGGAATGAACACCGGGGAGCTGTTTTTT. Translated: CASSYGMNTGELFF.

With respect to this clone: A much larger clone differs by one base, so this may be a read error. The sample carries other DNA sequences with the same CDR3. The chain is built from TRBV7-9 and TRBJ1-1, with TRBD1 as a possible D gene (5 bases). The germline CDR1 and CDR2 sequences are SEHNR and FQNEAQ (reference sequence). The CDR3 extends over 15 amino acids. Trimming cost V 4 bases and J 5 bases, with 17 bases left between them. CDR3 loop: CASSSPPLGETEAFF. The CDR3 DNA follows: TGTGCCAGCAGCTCCCCCCCGTTGGGGGAAACTGAAGCTTTCTTT.

This clone has only a few counts. The chain employs TRBV11-2 and TRBJ2-5; 8 positions match TRBD2. V gave up 5 bases and J gave up 4 bases; unmatched junction bases: 9. CDR1 and CDR2 (germline): SGHAT, FQNNGV. This CDR3 region has 15 residues. The CDR3 sequence: CASSRYSGVVETQYF. DNA of the CDR3: TGTGCCAGCAGCCGCTATAGCGGGGTGGTAGAGACCCAGTACTTC. The complete variable domain, with remaining parts taken from reference TRBV11-2 and TRBJ2-5, reads EAGVAQSPRYKIIEKRQSVAFWCNPISGHATLYWYQQILGQGPKLLIQFQNNGVVDDSQLPKDRFSAERLKGVDSTLKIQPAKLEDSAVYLCASSRYSGVVETQYFGPGTRLLVL.

This rearrangement joins TRBV7-9 to TRBJ2-7; no clear D. V lost 4 bases and J 4 bases, leaving 11 bases between the germline ends. There are 13 residues in the CDR3. Germline CDR1 SEHNR, CDR2 FQNEAQ (reference sequence). In nucleotides, the CDR3 is TGTGCCAGCAGCTCAAAACAATCATACGAGCAGTACTTC. Amino acids: CASSSKQSYEQYF.

This sequence joins TRBV5-5 and TRBJ2-7; TRBD1 might be the D (6 bases). The CDR3 sequence is 14 residues long. Germline V lookup: CDR1 SGHKS, CDR2 YYEKEE (reference sequence). The V and J ends lost 4 bases and 6 bases respectively, with 17 bases between them. In DNA form, the CDR3 reads TGTGCCAGCAGCCCGATCGACAGGATCGGCGAGCAGTACTTC. It translates to CASSPIDRIGEQYF.

V usage is TRBV11-2 and J usage is TRBJ2-7; 11 bases match TRBD1. The CDR3 covers 15 residues. Losses at the gene ends were 4 bases for V and 2 bases for J; bases not matched to a gene: 4. CDR1 and CDR2 (germline): SGHAT, FQNNGV. The CDR3 DNA is TGTGCCAGCAGCTGGTGGGACAGGGGGGCCTACGAGCAGTACTTC. Translating it yields CASSWWDRGAYEQYF.

The chain recombines TRBV4-1 with TRBJ2-5; possibly TRBD1 or TRBD2 for D (5 bases each). Trimming left V 0 bases short and J 1 base short, with 15 bases between. The germline CDR1 and CDR2 sequences are MGHRA and YSYEKL. The CDR3 is made up of 17 amino acids. The CDR3 loop reads CASSQDRDLARQETQYF. CDR3 in DNA: TGCGCCAGCAGCCAAGATCGGGACCTAGCCCGCCAAGAGACCCAGTACTTC.

The chain uses TRBV15 and TRBJ1-5, with D possibly being TRBD1 (6 bases). Germline CDR1 LNHNV, CDR2 YYDKDF (reference sequence). V lost 0 bases to trimming and J lost 8 bases, with 14 bases between them. The length of the CDR3 is 15 residues. The CDR3 region is CATSRELRGGEPQHF. The CDR3 coding sequence is TGTGCCACCAGCAGAGAGCTGAGGGGGGGGGAGCCCCAGCATTTT. Filled out from reference TRBV15 and TRBJ1-5, the complete variable domain reads DAMVIQNPRYQVTQFGKPVTLSCSQTLNHNVMYWYQQKSSQAPKLLFHYYDKDFNNEADTPDNFQSRRPNTSFCFLDIRSPGLGDTAMYLCATSRELRGGEPQHFGDGTRLSIL.

The V and J genes are TRBV6-5 and TRBJ1-2; D call uncertain. The V end was cut by 9 bases, the J end by 8 bases, with 16 bases between. The CDR3 contains 12 residues. Per germline, CDR1 MNHEY and CDR2 SVGAGI. The CDR3 region is CASSSGSKGYTF. The CDR3 DNA sequence: TGTGCCAGTAGCTCAGGCTCGAAAGGCTACACCTTC.

J is TRBJ2-5 and V is TRBV12-5; tentative D call: TRBD2 (5 bases). The V gene's germline CDR1 is LGHNT and CDR2 FRNRAP. The CDR3 spans 15 residues. The ends were cut back, 0 bases at V and 1 base at J, with 9 bases in the middle. The CDR3 here is CASGLVTRGQETQYF. As DNA, the CDR3 is TGTGCTAGTGGTTTGGTAACCCGGGGCCAAGAGACCCAGTACTTC.

This sequence joins TRBV4-1 and TRBJ1-2; 7 nucleotides line up with TRBD1. The CDR3 extends over 14 amino acids. Germline CDR1 reads MGHRA; CDR2 reads YSYEKL. V trimming: 3 bases; J trimming: 3 bases; junction bases outside the gene matches: 4. DNA of the CDR3: TGCGCCAGCAGCCAGACGGGACAGCACTATGGCTACACCTTC. The encoded protein is CASSQTGQHYGYTF.